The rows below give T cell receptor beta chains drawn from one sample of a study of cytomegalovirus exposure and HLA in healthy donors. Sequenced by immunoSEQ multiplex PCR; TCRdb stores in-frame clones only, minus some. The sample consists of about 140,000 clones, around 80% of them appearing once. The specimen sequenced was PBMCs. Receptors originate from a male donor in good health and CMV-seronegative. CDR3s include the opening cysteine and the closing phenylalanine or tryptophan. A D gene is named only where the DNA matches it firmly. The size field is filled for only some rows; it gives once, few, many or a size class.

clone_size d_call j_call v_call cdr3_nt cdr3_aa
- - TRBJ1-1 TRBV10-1 TGCGCCAGCAGTGAGTCCGGCACTGAAGCTTTCTTT CASSESGTEAFF
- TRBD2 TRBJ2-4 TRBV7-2 TGTGCCAGCAGCCCTCTAGCGGGGGGGCTAGCCAAAAACATTCAGTACTTC CASSPLAGGLAKNIQYF
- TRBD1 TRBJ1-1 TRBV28 TGTGCCAGCAGAGAAACAGGGGGCCCGTCGACTGAAGCTTTCTTT CASRETGGPSTEAFF
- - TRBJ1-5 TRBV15 TGTGCCACCAGCAGGCGGGACAATCAGCCCCAGCATTTT CATSRRDNQPQHF
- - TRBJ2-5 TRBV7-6 TGTGCCAGCAGCCCCGGTAGTGCGTCAATTCAAGAGACCCAGTACTTC CASSPGSASIQETQYF
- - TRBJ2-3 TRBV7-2 TGTGCCAGCAGCTTAGAAGTTCGGACAGATACGCAGTATTTT CASSLEVRTDTQYF
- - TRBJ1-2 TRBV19 TGTGCCAGTACGGAGGCAGGGGAGAACTATGGCTACACCTTC CASTEAGENYGYTF
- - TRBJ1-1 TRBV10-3 TGTGCCATCACTCGGGGGATGAACACTGAAGCTTTCTTT CAITRGMNTEAFF
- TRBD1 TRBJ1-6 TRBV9 TGTGCCAGCAGCCCCAGACAGGGTGGTTCACCCCTCCACTTT CASSPRQGGSPLHF
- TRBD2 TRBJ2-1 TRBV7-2 TGTGCCAGCAGTCGGACTAGCGGGGGAGGTGAGCAGTTCTTC CASSRTSGGGEQFF
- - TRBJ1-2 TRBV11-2 TGTGCCAGCAGCTTAGATCTGGCCAGGGCGATGGGCTACACCTTC CASSLDLARAMGYTF
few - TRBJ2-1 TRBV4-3 TGCGCCAGCAGCCAAGAGTGGGGGCCCAATGAGCAGTTCTTC CASSQEWGPNEQFF
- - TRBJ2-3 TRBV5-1 TGCGCCAGCAGCGACACGGACAGCTACACAGATACGCAGTATTTT CASSDTDSYTDTQYF